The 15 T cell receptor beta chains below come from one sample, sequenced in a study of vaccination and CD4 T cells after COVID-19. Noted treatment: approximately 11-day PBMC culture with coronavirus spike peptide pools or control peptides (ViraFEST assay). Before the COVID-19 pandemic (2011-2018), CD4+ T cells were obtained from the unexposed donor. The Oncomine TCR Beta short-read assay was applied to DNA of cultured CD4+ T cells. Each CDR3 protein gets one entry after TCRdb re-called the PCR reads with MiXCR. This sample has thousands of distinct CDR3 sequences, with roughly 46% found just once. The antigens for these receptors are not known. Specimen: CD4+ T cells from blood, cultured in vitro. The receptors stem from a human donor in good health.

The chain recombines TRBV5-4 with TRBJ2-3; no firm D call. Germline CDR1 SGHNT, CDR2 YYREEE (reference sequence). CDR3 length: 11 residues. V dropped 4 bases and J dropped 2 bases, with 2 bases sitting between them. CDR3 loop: CASSLTDTQYF. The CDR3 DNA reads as TGTGCCAGCAGCCTCACAGATACGCAGTATTTT. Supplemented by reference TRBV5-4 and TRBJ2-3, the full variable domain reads ETGVTQSPTHLIKTRGQQVTLRCSSQSGHNTVSWYQQALGQGPQFIFQYYREEENGRGNFPPRFSGLQFPNYSSELNVNALELDDSALYLCASSLTDTQYFGPGTRLTVL.

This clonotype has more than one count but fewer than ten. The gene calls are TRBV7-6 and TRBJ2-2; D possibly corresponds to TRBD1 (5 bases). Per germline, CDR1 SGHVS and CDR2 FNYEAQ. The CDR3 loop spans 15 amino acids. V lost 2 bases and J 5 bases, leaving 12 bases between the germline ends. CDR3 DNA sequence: TGTGCCAGCAGCTTATCCCAGGGTTTAACCGGGGAGCTGTTTTTT. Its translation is CASSLSQGLTGELFF.

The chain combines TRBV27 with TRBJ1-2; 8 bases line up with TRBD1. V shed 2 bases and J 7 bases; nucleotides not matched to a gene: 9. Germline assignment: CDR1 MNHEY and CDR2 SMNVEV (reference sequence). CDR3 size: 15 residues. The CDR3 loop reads CASSLTGQGTGGYTF. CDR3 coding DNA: TGTGCCAGCAGTTTAACAGGACAGGGAACCGGTGGCTACACCTTC.

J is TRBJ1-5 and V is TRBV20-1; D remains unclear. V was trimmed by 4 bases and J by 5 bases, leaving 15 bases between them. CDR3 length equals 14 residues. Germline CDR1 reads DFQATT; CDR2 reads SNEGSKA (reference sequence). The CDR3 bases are TGCAGTGCTAATGGGAACAACTTAGATCAGCCCCAGCATTTT. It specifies CSANGNNLDQPQHF.

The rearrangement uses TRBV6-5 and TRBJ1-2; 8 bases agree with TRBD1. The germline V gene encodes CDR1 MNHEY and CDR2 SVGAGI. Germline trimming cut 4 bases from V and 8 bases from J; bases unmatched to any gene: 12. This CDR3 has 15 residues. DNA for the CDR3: TGTGCCAGCAGTTCCTTGGGACAGGCGGGCCTAGGCTACACCTTC. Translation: CASSSLGQAGLGYTF.

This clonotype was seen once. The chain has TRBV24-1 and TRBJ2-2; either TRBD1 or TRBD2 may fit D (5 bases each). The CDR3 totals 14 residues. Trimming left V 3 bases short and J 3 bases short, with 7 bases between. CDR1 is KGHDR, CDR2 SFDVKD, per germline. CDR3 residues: CATSDGTDTGELFF. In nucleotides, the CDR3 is TGTGCCACCAGTGATGGGACGGACACCGGGGAGCTGTTTTTT.

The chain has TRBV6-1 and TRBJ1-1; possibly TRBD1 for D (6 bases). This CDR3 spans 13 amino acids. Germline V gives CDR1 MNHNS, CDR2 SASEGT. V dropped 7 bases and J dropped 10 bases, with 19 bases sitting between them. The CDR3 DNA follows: TGTGCCAGCACTCAACGGGGGGGCAGGTTAGCTTTCTTT. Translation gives CASTQRGGRLAFF.

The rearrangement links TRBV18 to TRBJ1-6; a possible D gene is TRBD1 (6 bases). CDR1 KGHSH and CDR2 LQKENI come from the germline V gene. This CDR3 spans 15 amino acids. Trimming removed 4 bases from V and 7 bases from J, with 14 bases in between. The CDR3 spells CASSRRGGPNSPLHF. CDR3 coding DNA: TGTGCCAGCTCACGGCGCGGGGGCCCCAATTCACCCCTCCACTTT.

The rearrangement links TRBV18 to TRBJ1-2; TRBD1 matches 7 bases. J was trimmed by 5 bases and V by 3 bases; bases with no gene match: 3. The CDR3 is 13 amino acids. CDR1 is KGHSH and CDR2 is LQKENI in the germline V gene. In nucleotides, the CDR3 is TGTGCCAGCTCACCTGGACAGGAGTATGGCTACACCTTC. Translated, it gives CASSPGQEYGYTF.

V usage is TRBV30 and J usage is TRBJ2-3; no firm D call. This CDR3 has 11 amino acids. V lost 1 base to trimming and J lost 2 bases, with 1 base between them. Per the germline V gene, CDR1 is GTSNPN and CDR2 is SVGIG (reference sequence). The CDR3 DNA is TGTGCCTGGAGTGCCACAGATACGCAGTATTTT. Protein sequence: CAWSATDTQYF. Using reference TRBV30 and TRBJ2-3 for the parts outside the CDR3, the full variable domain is SQTIHQWPATLVQPVGSPLSLECTVEGTSNPNLYWYRQAAGRGLQLLFYSVGIGQISSEVPQNLSASRPQDRQFILSSKKLLLSDSGFYLCAWSATDTQYFGPGTRLTVL.

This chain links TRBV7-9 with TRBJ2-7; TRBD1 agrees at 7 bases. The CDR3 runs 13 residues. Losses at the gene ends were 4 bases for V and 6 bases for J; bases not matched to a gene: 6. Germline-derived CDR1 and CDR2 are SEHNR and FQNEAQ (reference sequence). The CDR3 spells CASSYLQGSEQYF. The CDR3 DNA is TGTGCCAGCAGCTATCTACAGGGGAGCGAGCAGTACTTC.

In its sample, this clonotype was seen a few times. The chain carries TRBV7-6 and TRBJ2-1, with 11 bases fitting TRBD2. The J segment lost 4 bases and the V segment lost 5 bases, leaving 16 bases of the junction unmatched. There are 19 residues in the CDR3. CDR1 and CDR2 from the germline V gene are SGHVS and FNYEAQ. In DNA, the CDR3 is TGTGCCAGCAGCCCCATAGGCCGCCGGGGACTAGCGGATTACAATGAGCAGTTCTTC. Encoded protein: CASSPIGRRGLADYNEQFF.

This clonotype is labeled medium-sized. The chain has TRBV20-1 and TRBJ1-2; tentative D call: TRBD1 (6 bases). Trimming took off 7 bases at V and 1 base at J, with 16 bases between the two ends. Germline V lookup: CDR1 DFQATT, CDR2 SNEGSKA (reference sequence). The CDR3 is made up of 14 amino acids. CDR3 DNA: TGCAGTGGTAGGGGGGATAATAATAACTATGGCTACACCTTC. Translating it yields CSGRGDNNNYGYTF.

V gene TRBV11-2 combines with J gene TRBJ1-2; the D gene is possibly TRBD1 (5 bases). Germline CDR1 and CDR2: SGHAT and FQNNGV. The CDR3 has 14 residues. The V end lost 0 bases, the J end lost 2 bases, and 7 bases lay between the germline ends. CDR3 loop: CASSLDSGNYGYTF. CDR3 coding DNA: TGTGCCAGCAGCTTAGATTCAGGGAACTATGGCTACACCTTC.

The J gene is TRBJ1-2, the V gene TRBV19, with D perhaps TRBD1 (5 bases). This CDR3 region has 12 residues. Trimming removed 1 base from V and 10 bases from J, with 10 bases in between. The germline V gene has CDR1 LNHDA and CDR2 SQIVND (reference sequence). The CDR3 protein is CASSIAGQFYTF. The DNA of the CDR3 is TGTGCCAGTAGTATAGCAGGGCAGTTCTACACCTTC.